This T cell receptor (beta chain) was recovered during a study of identical twins listed by TCRdb under 2016. For the study in its entirety: TCR alpha and beta repertoires from monozygotic twins, unrelated adults of various ages and cord blood were deep-sequenced to test whether fetal clonotypes persist. Replicate twin experiments were performed at different times using different library preparation protocols to rule out contamination. The paper's findings and limits, for the study overall: Invariant T cells such as MAIT and iNKT could partly confound zero-insertion analyses, although diverse VJ usage argued against such confounding for most clonotypes. A weaker excess of twin sharing was found in beta out-of-frame sequences because the signal-to-noise ratio was lowered by fewer shared sequences. Recombination models systematically underestimated out-of-frame TCR alpha sharing in monozygotic twins but agreed with sharing between unrelated individuals. Compared with coincidental sharing between unrelated individuals, out-of-frame TCR alpha sequences shared between twins showed an excess of sequences with low generation probability. Because the same donors could not be followed over many years, conclusions were based on cross-sectional statistical analysis. Fewer insertions were carried by abundant cord blood beta clonotypes; a weaker similar trend was observed in young adult naive repertoires, while no such trend was observed in memory repertoires.

This clonotype appeared once. The clone's antigen remains unknown. Within one base of it there is no much larger clone, and no base qualities were kept. Evidence from one read is weak. The protocol used for the library was 5' RACE. Reads for this sample came from an Illumina HiSeq 2000. Template switching added a universal primer binding site, and the final cDNA carried a unique molecular identifier that allowed TCR cDNA molecules to be counted accurately. First-strand cDNA for TCR alpha and beta chains was synthesized from specific primers in the conserved constant-segment region. To control for contamination, every cDNA library was double barcoded, receiving both a SMART-Mk sample barcode and Illumina barcodes. TruSeq adapter sequences, together with Illumina sample barcodes, were added in two successive PCR steps. Sequencing of the TCR alpha and beta cDNA libraries was done on the Illumina HiSeq platform using custom primers. In the original analysis: Raw reads were processed with MiGEC to extract unique molecular identifiers, and MiXCR was used to determine CDR3 positions. For each individual, recombination models were inferred using an EM algorithm with the repgenHMM and IGoR tools. The analysis of shared clonotypes was done with the tcR package in R, with sharing normalized by the product of cloneset sizes. To study raw recombination free of thymic and clonal selection effects, out-of-frame nonproductive sequences were analyzed. TCRdb handled the public reads itself, with Q25 trimming in fastp and clone calling in MiXCR, and kept productive beta chains. All rows with the same CDR3 protein become a single entry with the most common DNA and genes. Here the V and J calls rest on TCRdb's processing, not on the authors' analysis. The sample has hundreds of thousands of distinct CDR3 sequences on record, less than 8% of them singletons. 1.9% of the sample comes from the top ten.

CDR1 KGHSH and CDR2 LQKENI were looked up in the germline V gene. V sheds 3 bases and J sheds 4 bases, leaving 7 bases between their ends. The cysteine opens and the phenylalanine closes a CDR3 of 12 amino acids. Left in the record is the CDR3 DNA by itself, 36 bases read in frame from the first base. Every donor was a healthy Caucasian. Three pairs of female monozygotic twins, all aged about 18 to 29 years, made up the twin cohort. Using Miltenyi CD45RO+ enrichment and human naive T-cell isolation kits, memory (CD45RO+) and naive T cells were isolated from PBMC. The data were also submitted as part of a second study, on yellow fever vaccine responses in identical twins. That second publication adds: According to the authors, the vaccine-induced T cell response in identical twins seemed to be partly convergent and partly specific to each individual. Focusing on identical twins, the study followed the T cell clones that responded to the vaccine, and did so with precision.

This sequence originates from a woman between 18 and 29 years old in good health. The chain is assembled from TRBV18 and TRBJ2-7; a tentative D call is TRBD2 (5 bases match). The sample was memory (CD45RO+) T cells sorted from blood. Per the publication, the cell subset or site label means: CD45RO+ enriched T cells. CDR3 loop: CASSPEEYEQYF. The DNA reads as follows: TGTGCCAGCTCACCGGAGGAATACGAGCAGTACTTC.